The TCR beta chain under discussion was sequenced for a study of cytomegalovirus exposure and HLA in healthy donors. Study in general: Within the Caucasian-associated ancestry cluster were roughly 81% of the approximately 400 genotyped donors. Study-level points and caveats: Analyses of presence/absence relied on an assumption of roughly uniform sequencing depth across donors.

The CDR3 loop spans 16 amino acids. Trimming took 1 base from V and 1 from J; bases not matched to a gene: 5. In germline, CDR1 is SEHNR, CDR2 FQNEAQ (reference sequence). Vbeta (60) and Jbeta (13) primers were used in the PCR. In the original workflow: Unique TCR beta chains numbered about 72 million in a later analysis, with roughly 11 million shared. TCRdb's copy holds only in-frame clones and misses some; the assay was immunoSEQ multiplex PCR. For V, J and clone size, that table is used; D and trimming come from the DNA. The data contain 150,000 or so clones, approximately 80% of them singletons. Turning to this clone: Its target is unknown.

Unrecorded immune exposures were likely, despite nominal health at sampling. The sequence was obtained from a man aged 25 to 40 in good health and CMV-seropositive. This rearrangement joins TRBV7-9 to TRBJ2-3; 7 nucleotides align to TRBD2. The sample was PBMCs. DNA for the CDR3: TGTGCCAGCAGCTTAGTCGCTAGCGGAGGCACAGATACGCAGTATTTT. This sequence encodes CASSLVASGGTDTQYF. The full variable domain, in which reference TRBV7-9 and TRBJ2-3 provide the parts outside the CDR3, is DTGVSQNPRHKITKRGQNVTFRCDPISEHNRLYWYRQTLGQGPEFLTYFQNEAQLEKSRLLSDRFSAERPKGSFSTLEIQRTEQGDSAMYLCASSLVASGGTDTQYFGPGTRLTVL.